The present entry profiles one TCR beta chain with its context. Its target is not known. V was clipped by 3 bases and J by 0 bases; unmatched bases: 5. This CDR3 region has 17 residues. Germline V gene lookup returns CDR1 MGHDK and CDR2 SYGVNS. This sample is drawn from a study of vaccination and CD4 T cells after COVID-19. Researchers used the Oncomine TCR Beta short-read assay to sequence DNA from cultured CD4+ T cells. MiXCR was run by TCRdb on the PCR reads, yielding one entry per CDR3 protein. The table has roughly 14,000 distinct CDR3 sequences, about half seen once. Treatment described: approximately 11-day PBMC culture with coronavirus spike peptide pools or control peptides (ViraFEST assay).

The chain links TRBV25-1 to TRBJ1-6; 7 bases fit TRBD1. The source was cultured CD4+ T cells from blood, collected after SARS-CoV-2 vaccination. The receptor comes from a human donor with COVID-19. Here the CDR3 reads CASSDPDRSSYNSPLHF. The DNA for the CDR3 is TGTGCCAGCAGTGACCCGGACAGGAGCTCCTATAATTCACCCCTCCACTTT.